This entry concerns a single TCR beta chain. The V gene lost 0 bases and the J gene lost 4 bases, with 7 bases spanning the gap. The CDR3 is 13 amino acids. Looked up from germline, CDR1 is LGHNA and CDR2 is YNFKEQ. These data come from a study of blood T cell repertoires in COVID-19. Study summary: PBMCs, B-cell-depleted T cells, or T cells provided the cDNA or gDNA that made up the material.

A PCR-confirmed or clinician-diagnosed COVID-19 case had contacted exposed participants within 2 weeks of entry. Sequencing was performed with immunoSEQ multiplex PCR; in TCRdb, only in-frame clones are kept and a portion is missing. The sample records 320,000 or so clones, about 85% being singletons. This sequence was found in a woman aged 25 to 45 who had been exposed to COVID-19. The rearrangement uses TRBV4-2 and TRBJ2-7; the D gene is possibly TRBD1 (6 bases). Sequenced: PBMCs or T cells enriched from blood (not recorded which). CDR3 DNA: TGTGCCAGCAGCCAAGAGACAGGTTACGAGCAGTACTTC. It encodes CASSQETGYEQYF.